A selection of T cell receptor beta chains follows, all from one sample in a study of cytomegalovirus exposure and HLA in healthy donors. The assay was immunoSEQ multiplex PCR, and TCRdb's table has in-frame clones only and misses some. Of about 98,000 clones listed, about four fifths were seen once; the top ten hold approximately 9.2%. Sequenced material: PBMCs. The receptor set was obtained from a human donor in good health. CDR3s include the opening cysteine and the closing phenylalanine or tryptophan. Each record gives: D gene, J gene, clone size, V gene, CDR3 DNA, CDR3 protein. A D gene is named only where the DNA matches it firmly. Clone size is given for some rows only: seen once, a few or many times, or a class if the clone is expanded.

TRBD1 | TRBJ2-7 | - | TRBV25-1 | TGTGCCAGCAGTATTGGGACAGGACTCTACGAGCAGTACTTC | CASSIGTGLYEQYF
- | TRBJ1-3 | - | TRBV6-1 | TGTGCCAGCAGTGAACGGGCAGGGTTTACTGGAAACACCATATATTTT | CASSERAGFTGNTIYF
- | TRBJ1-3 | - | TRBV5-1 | TGCGCCAGCAGCACAGACACCTCGGACAGTGGAAACACCATATATTTT | CASSTDTSDSGNTIYF
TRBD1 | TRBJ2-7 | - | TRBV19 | TGTGCCAGTAGTACCCCGGGACAGCGTAAGGGCGAGCAGTACTTC | CASSTPGQRKGEQYF
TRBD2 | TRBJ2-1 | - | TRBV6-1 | TGTGCCAGCAGTGAGAGCGGGGGCAATGAGCAGTTCTTC | CASSESGGNEQFF
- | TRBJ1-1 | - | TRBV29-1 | TGCAGCGTTGACGCAGGGACTGAAGCTTTCTTT | CSVDAGTEAFF
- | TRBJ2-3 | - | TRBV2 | TGTGCCAGCAGTCCGGGACAAACTAGCACAGATACGCAGTATTTT | CASSPGQTSTDTQYF
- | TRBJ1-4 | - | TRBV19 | TGTGCCAGTAGTATTGGGGGGACCACAACTAATGAAAAACTGTTTTTT | CASSIGGTTTNEKLFF
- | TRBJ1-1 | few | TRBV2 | TGTGCCAGCACCAGGGCAGGGGAGGGGACTGAAGCTTTCTTT | CASTRAGEGTEAFF
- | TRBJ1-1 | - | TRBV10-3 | TGTGCCATCAGGGCAGTCCATCTGAACACTGAAGCTTTCTTT | CAIRAVHLNTEAFF
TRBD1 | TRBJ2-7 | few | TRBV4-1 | TGCGCCAGCAGCCGAGGACAGGGACAACCCTACGAGCAGTACTTC | CASSRGQGQPYEQYF
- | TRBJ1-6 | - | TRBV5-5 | TGTGCCAGCAGCCCCGTGGGGACAACGAATTCACCCCTCCACTTT | CASSPVGTTNSPLHF
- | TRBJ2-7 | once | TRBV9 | TGTGCCAGCAGCGTAGAGGGGACGCCCCGGGGGGAGCAGTACTTC | CASSVEGTPRGEQYF
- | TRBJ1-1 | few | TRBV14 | TGTGCCAGCAGCCTACAGGGAGGGTACACTGAAGCTTTCTTT | CASSLQGGYTEAFF
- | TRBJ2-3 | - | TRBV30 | TGTGCCTGGGGGCCGGGACACTCACCTAGCACAGATACGCAGTATTTT | CAWGPGHSPSTDTQYF
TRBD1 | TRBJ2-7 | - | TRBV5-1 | TGCGCCAGCAGCCCGGACAGGGGAGCATCCTACGAGCAGTACTTC | CASSPDRGASYEQYF
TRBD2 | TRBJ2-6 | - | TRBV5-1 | TGCGCCAGCAGCTTGGTAGCGGGGGAAGGTGAGGCCAACGTCCTGACTTTC | CASSLVAGEGEANVLTF
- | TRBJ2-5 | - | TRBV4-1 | TGCGCCAGCAGCACCTTTTGGGCTCAAGAGACCCAGTACTTC | CASSTFWAQETQYF
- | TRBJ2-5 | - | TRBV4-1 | TGCGCCAGCAGCCAAACCATTCTAGGGCAGGGGGAGACCCAGTACTTC | CASSQTILGQGETQYF
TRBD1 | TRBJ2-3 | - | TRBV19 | TGTGCCAGTAGTATCGGACAGGTGCAGGGTACGCAGTATTTT | CASSIGQVQGTQYF
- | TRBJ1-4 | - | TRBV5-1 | TGCGCCAGCAGCTTGGCAGGTGAAAAACTGTTTTTT | CASSLAGEKLFF